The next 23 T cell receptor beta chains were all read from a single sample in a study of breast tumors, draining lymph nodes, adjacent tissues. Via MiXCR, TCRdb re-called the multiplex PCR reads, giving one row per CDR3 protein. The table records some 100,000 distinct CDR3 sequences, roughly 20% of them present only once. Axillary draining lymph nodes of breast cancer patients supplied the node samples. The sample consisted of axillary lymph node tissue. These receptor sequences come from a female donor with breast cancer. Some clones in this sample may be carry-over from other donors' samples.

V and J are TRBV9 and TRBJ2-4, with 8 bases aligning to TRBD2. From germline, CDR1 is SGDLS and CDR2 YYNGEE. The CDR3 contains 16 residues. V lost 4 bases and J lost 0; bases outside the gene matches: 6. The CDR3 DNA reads TGTGCCAGCAGCCATGGAGCGGGGGTAGCCAAAAACATTCAGTACTTC. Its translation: CASSHGAGVAKNIQYF.

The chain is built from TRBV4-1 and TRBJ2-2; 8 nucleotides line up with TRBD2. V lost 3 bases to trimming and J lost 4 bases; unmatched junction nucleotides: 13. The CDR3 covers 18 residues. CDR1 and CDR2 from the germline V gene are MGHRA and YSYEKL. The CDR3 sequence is CASSQAGPAGVGTGELFF. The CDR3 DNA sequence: TGCGCCAGCAGCCAGGCGGGACCAGCGGGGGTAGGCACCGGGGAGCTGTTTTTT.

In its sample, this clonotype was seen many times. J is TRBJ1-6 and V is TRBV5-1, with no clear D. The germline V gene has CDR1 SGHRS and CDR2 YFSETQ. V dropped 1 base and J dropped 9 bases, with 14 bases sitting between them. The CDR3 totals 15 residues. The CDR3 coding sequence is TGCGCCAGCAGCTTGATGCAGGTTGGGAGTTCACCCCTCCACTTT. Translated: CASSLMQVGSSPLHF.

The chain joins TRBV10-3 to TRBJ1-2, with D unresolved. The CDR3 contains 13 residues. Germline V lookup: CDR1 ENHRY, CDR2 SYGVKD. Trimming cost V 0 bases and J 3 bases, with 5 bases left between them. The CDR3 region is CAISESADYGYTF. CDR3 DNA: TGTGCCATCAGTGAGTCGGCAGACTATGGCTACACCTTC.

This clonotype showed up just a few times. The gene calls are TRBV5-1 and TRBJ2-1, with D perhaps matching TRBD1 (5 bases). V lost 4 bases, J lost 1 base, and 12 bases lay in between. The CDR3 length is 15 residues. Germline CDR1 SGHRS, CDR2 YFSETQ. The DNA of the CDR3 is TGCGCCAGCAGCCAGCTGACAGAGTCCTACAATGAGCAGTTCTTC. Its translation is CASSQLTESYNEQFF.

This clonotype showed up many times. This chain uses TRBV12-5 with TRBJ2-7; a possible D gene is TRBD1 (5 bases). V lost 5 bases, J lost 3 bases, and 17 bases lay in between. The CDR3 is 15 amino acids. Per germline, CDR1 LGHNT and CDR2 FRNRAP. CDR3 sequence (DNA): TGTGCTAGTGGTCCTACCTATGACAGAATCTACGAGCAGTACTTC. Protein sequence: CASGPTYDRIYEQYF.

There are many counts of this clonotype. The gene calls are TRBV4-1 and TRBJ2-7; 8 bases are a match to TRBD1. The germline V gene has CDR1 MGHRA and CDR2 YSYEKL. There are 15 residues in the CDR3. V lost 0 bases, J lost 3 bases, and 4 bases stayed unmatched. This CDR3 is CASSQDRGTGYEQYF. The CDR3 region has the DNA TGCGCCAGCAGCCAAGATCGGGGGACAGGCTACGAGCAGTACTTC.

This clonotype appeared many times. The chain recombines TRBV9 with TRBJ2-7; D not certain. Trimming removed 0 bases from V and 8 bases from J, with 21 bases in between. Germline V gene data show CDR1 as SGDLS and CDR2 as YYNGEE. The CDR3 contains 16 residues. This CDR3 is CASSVGISGSPPKQYF. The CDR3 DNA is TGTGCCAGCAGCGTAGGAATCAGTGGCAGTCCCCCTAAGCAGTACTTC.

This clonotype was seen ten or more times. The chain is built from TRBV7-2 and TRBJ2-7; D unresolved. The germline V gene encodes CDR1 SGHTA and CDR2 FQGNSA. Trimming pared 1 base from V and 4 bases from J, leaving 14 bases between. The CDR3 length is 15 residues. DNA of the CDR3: TGTGCCAGCAGCTTAGGGGCGCGTAGCATTTACGAGCAGTACTTC. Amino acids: CASSLGARSIYEQYF.

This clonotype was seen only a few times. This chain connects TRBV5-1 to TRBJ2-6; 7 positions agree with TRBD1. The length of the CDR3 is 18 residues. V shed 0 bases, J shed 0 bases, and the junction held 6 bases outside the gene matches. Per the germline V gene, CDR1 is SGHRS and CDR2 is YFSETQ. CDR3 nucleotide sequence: TGCGCCAGCAGCTTGGCCGGGACAGCGCTCTCTGGGGCCAACGTCCTGACTTTC. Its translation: CASSLAGTALSGANVLTF.

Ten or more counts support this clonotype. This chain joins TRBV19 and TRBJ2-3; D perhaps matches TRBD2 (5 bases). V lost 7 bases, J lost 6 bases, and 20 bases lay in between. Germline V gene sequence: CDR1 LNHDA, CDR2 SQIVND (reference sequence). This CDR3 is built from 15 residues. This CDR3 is CASTIGREGRDTQYF. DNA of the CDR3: TGTGCCAGTACCATAGGACGGGAAGGTCGGGATACGCAGTATTTT.

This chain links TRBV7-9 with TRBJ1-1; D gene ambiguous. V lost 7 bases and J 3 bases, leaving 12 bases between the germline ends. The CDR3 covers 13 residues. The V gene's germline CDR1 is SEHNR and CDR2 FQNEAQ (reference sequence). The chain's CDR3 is CASNPPGDTEAFF. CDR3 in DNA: TGTGCCAGCAACCCCCCCGGGGACACTGAAGCTTTCTTT.

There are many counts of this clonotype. The CDR3: CASRLGGRARNYEQYF. The DNA of the CDR3 is TGTGCCAGCCGCCTCGGCGGGAGGGCCCGTAACTACGAGCAGTACTTC. The chain combines TRBV27 with TRBJ2-7; 9 positions match TRBD2. Germline V CDR1 and CDR2: MNHEY, SMNVEV (reference sequence). The CDR3 is 16 residues long. The V and J ends lost 8 bases and 3 bases, in that order; junction bases with no gene match: 14.

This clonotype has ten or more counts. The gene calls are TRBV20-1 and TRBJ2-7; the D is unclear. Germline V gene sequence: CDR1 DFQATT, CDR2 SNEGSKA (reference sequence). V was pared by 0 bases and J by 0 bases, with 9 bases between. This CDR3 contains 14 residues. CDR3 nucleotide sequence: TGCAGTGCTAGAGAAGGCGGTAACTCCTACGAGCAGTACTTC. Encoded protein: CSAREGGNSYEQYF.

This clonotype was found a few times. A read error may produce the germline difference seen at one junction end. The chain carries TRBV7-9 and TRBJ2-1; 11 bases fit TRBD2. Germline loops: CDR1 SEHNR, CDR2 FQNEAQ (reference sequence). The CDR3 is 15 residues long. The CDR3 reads CASSLGTSGDNGQFF. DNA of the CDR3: TGTGCCAGCAGCTTGGGGACTAGCGGTGACAATGGGCAGTTCTTC.

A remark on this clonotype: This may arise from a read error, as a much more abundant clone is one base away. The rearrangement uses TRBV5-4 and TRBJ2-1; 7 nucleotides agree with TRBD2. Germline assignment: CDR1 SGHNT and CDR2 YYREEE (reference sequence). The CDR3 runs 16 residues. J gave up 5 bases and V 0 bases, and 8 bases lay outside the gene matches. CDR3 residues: CASSLGGTNGHNEQFF. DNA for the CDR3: TGTGCCAGCAGCTTGGGCGGGACTAACGGCCACAATGAGCAGTTCTTC. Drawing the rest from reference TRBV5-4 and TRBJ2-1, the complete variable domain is ETGVTQSPTHLIKTRGQQVTLRCSSQSGHNTVSWYQQALGQGPQFIFQYYREEENGRGNFPPRFSGLQFPNYSSELNVNALELDDSALYLCASSLGGTNGHNEQFFGPGTRLTVL.

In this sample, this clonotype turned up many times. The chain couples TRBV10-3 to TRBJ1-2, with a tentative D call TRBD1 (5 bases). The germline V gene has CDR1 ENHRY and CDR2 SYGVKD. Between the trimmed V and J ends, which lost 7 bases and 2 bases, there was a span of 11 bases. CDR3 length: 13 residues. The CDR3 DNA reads TGTGCCATCAATCAGGGTGTAAACTATGGCTACACCTTC. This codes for CAINQGVNYGYTF.

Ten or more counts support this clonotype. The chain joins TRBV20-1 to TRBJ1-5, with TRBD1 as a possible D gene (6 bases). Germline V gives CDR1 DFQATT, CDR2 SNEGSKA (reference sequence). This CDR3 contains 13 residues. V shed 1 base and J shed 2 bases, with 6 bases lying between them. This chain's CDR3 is CSARAGGNQPQHF. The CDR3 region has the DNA TGCAGTGCTAGAGCAGGGGGCAATCAGCCCCAGCATTTT.

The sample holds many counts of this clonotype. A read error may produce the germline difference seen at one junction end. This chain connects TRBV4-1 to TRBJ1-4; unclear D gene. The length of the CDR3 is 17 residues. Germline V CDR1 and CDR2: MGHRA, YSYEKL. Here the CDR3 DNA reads TGCGCCAGCAGCGAAGAGGTTGAGGGTGTGGCTAATGAAAAACTGTTTTTT. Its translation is CASSEEVEGVANEKLFF.

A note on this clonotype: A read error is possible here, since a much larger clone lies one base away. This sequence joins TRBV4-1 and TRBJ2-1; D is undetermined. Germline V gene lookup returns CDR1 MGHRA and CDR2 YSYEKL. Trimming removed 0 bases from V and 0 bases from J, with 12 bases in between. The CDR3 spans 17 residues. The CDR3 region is CASSQDGQPNSYNEQFF. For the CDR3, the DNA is TGCGCCAGCAGCCAAGATGGCCAGCCTAACTCCTACAATGAGCAGTTCTTC.

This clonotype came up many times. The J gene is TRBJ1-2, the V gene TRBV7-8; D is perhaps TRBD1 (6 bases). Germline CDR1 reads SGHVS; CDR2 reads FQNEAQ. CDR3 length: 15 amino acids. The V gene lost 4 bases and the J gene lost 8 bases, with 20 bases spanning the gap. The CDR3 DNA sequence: TGTGCCAGCAGCTCCTCACTGGGGGCCCCTGAAGGCTACACCTTC. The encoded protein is CASSSSLGAPEGYTF. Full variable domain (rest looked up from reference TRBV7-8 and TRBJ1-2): GAGVSQSPRYKVAKRGQDVALRCDPISGHVSLFWYQQALGQGPEFLTYFQNEAQLDKSGLPSDRFFAERPEGSVSTLKIQRTQQEDSAVYLCASSSSLGAPEGYTFGSGTRLTVV.

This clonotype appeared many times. The CDR3 DNA follows: TGTGCCAGCACCGAACTCGGTTGGGGGTCACCCCTCCACTTT. It translates to CASTELGWGSPLHF. The rearrangement uses TRBV2 and TRBJ1-6, with D possibly being TRBD1 (5 bases). The CDR3 extends over 14 amino acids. V was shortened by 7 bases and J by 10 bases, with 17 bases between the two germline ends. Germline CDR1 is SNHLY and CDR2 is FYNNEI.

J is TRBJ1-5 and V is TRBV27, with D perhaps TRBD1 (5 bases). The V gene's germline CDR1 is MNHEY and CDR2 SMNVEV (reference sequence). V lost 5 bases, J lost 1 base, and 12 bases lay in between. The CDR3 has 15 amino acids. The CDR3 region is CASSVGQGSNQPQHF. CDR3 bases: TGTGCCAGCAGTGTGGGCCAGGGCAGCAATCAGCCCCAGCATTTT.